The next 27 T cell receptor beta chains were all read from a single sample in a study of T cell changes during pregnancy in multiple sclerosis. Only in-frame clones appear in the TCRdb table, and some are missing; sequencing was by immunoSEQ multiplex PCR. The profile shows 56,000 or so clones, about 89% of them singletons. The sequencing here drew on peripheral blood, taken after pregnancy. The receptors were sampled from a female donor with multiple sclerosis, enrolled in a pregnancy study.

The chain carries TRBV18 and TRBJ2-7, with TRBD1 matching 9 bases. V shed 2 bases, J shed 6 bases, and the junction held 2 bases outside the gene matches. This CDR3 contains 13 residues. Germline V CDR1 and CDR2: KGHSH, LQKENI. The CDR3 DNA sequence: TGTGCCAGCTCACCAGGGACAGGGATCGAGCAGTACTTC. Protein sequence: CASSPGTGIEQYF.

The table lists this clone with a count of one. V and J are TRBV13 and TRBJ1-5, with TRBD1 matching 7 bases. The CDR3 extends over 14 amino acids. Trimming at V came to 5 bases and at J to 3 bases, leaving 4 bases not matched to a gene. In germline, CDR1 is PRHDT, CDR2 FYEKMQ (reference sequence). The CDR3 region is CASSTGASNQPQHF. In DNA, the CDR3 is TGTGCCAGCAGCACAGGGGCCTCCAATCAGCCCCAGCATTTT.

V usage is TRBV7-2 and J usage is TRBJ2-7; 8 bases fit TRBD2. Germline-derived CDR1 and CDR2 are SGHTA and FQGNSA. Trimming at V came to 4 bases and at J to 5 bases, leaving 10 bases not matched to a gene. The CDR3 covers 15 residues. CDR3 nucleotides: TGTGCCAGCAGCTCCGACGGGGGGGCCTTCCACGAGCAGTACTTC. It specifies CASSSDGGAFHEQYF.

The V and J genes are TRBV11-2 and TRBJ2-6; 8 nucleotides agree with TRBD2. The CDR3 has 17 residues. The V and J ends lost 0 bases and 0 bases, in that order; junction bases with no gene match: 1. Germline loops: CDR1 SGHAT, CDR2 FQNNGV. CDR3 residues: CASSLDGGASGANVLTF. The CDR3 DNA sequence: TGTGCCAGCAGCTTAGACGGGGGGGCCTCTGGGGCCAACGTCCTGACTTTC.

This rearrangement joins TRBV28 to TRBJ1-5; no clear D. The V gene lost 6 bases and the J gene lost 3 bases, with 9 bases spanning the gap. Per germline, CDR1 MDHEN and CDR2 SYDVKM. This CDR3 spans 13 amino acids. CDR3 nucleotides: TGTGCCAGCAGCCCGGTCGTCAATCAGCCCCAGCATTTT. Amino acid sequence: CASSPVVNQPQHF.

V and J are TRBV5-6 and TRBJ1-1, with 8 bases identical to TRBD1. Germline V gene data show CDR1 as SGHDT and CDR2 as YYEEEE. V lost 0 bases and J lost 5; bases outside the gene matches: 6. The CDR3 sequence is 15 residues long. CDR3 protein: CASSLAPTGGTEAFF. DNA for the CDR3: TGTGCCAGCAGCTTGGCCCCCACAGGGGGGACTGAAGCTTTCTTT.

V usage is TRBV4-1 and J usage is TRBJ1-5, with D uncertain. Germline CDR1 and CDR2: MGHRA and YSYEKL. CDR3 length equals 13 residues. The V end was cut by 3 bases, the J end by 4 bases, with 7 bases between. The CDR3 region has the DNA TGCGCCAGCAGCCAGGCCCGTAATCAGCCCCAGCATTTT. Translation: CASSQARNQPQHF.

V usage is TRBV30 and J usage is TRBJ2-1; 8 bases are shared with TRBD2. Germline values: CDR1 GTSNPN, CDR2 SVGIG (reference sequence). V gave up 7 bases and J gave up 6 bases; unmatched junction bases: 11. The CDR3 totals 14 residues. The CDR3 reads CALGLAGASNEQFF. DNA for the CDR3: TGTGCCTTAGGACTAGCTGGGGCCTCCAATGAGCAGTTCTTC.

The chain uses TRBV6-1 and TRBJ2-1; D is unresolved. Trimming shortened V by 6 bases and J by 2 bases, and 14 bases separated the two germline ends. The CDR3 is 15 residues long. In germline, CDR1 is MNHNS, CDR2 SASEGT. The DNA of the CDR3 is TGTGCCAGCAGGCCCACGGGTAATCCCTACAATGAGCAGTTCTTC. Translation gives CASRPTGNPYNEQFF.

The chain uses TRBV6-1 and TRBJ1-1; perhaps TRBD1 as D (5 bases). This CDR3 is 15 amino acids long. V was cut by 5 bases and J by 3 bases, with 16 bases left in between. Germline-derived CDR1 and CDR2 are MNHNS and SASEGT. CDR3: CASSQGRVEYTEAFF. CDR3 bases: TGTGCCAGCAGTCAGGGAAGGGTCGAGTACACTGAAGCTTTCTTT.

The CDR3 region is CAWSAGTDLNEKLFF. The CDR3 DNA sequence: TGTGCCTGGAGTGCCGGGACAGACCTCAATGAAAAACTGTTTTTT. The rearrangement links TRBV30 to TRBJ1-4; 7 bases map to TRBD1. Germline trimming cut 1 base from V and 5 bases from J; bases unmatched to any gene: 7. This CDR3 contains 15 residues. Germline-derived CDR1 and CDR2 are GTSNPN and SVGIG (reference sequence). Supplemented by reference TRBV30 and TRBJ1-4, the full variable domain reads SQTIHQWPATLVQPVGSPLSLECTVEGTSNPNLYWYRQAAGRGLQLLFYSVGIGQISSEVPQNLSASRPQDRQFILSSKKLLLSDSGFYLCAWSAGTDLNEKLFFGSGTQLSVL.

The CDR3 bases are TGTGCCTGGACCAAGGGGGCAGGTGCGGGTTCACCCCTCCACTTT. Translation: CAWTKGAGAGSPLHF. The chain links TRBV30 to TRBJ1-6; TRBD1 agrees at 7 bases. This CDR3 has 15 amino acids. V gave up 4 bases and J gave up 9 bases; unmatched junction bases: 12. Per the germline V gene, CDR1 is GTSNPN and CDR2 is SVGIG (reference sequence).

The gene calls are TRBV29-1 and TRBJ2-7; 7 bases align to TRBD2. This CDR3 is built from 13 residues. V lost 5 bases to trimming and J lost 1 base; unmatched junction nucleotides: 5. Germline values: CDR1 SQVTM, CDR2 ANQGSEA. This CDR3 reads CSVRDYVSYEQYF. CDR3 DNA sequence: TGCAGCGTTCGGGACTACGTTTCCTACGAGCAGTACTTC.

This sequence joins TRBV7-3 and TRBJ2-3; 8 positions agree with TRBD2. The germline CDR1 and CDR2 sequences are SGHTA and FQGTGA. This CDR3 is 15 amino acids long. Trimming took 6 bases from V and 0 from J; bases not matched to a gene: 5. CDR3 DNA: TGTGCCAGCAGGCACAGCGGGAGTAGCACAGATACGCAGTATTTT. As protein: CASRHSGSSTDTQYF. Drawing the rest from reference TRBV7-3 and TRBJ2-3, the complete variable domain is GAGVSQTPSNKVTEKGKYVELRCDPISGHTALYWYRQSLGQGPEFLIYFQGTGAADDSGLPNDRFFAVRPEGSVSTLKIQRTERGDSAVYLCASRHSGSSTDTQYFGPGTRLTVL.

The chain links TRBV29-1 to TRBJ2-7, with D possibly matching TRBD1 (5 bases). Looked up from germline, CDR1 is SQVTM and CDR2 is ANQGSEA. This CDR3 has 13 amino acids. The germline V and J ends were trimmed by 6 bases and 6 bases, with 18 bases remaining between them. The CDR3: CSVQRVGVGEQYF. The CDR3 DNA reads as TGCAGCGTCCAAAGGGTAGGGGTGGGCGAGCAGTACTTC.

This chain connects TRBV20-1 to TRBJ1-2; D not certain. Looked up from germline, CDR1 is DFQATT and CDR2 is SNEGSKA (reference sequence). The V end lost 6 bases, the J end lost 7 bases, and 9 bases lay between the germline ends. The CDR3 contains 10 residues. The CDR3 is CSAIGSGYTF. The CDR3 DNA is TGCAGTGCGATCGGGAGTGGCTACACCTTC.

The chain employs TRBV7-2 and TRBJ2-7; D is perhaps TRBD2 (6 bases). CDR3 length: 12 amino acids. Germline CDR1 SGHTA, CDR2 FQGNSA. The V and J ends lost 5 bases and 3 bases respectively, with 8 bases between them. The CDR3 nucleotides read TGTGCCAGCAGCCCGCGGGGCTACGAGCAGTACTTC. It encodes CASSPRGYEQYF. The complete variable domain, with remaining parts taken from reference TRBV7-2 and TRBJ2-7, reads GAGVSQSPSNKVTEKGKDVELRCDPISGHTALYWYRQSLGQGLEFLIYFQGNSAPDKSGLPSDRFSAERTGGSVSTLTIQRTQQEDSAVYLCASSPRGYEQYFGPGTRLTVT.

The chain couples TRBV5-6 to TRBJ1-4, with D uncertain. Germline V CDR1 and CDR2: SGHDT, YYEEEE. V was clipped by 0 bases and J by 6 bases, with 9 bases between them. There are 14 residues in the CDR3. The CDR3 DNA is TGTGCCAGCAGCTTGGGTTTAACGGATGAAAAACTGTTTTTT. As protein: CASSLGLTDEKLFF.

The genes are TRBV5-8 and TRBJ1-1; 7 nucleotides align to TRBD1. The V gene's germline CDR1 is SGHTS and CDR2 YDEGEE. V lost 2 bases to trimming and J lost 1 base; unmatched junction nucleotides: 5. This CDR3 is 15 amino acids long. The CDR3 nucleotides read TGTGCCAGCAGCTTAGGACAGGCGGGGAACACTGAAGCTTTCTTT. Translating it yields CASSLGQAGNTEAFF.

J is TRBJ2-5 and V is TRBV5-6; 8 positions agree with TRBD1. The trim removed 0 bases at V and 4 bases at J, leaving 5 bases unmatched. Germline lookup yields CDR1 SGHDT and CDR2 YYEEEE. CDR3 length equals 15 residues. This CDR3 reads CASSLARGHVETQYF. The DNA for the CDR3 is TGTGCCAGCAGCTTGGCCAGGGGGCACGTAGAGACCCAGTACTTC. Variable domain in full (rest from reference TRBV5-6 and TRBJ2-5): DAGVTQSPTHLIKTRGQQVTLRCSPKSGHDTVSWYQQALGQGPQFIFQYYEEEERQRGNFPDRFSGHQFPNYSSELNVNALLLGDSALYLCASSLARGHVETQYFGPGTRLLVL.

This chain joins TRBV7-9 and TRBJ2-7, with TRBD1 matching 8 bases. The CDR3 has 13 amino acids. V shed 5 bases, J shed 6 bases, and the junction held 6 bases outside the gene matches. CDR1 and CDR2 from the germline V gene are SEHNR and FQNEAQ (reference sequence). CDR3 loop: CASSPRTGREQYF. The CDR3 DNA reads TGTGCCAGCAGCCCAAGGACAGGGCGCGAGCAGTACTTC.

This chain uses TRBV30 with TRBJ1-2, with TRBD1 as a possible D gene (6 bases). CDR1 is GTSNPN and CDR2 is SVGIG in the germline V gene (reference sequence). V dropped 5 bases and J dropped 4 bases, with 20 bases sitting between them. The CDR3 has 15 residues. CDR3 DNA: TGTGCCTGGGGGGCGGCGGGGGCGCGCGGCTATGGCTACACCTTC. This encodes CAWGAAGARGYGYTF.

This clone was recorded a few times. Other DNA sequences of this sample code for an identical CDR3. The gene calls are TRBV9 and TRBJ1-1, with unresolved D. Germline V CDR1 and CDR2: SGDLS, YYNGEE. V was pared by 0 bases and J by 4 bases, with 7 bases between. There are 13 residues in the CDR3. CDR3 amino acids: CASSVGGSTEAFF. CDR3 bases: TGTGCCAGCAGCGTAGGAGGGAGCACTGAAGCTTTCTTT.

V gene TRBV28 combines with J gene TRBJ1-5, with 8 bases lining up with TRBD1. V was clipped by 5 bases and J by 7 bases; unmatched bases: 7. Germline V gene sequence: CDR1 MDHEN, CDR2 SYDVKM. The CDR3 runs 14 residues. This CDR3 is CASSQYRGSQPQHF. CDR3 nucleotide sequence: TGTGCCAGCAGTCAGTACAGGGGGTCGCAGCCCCAGCATTTT.

DNA for the CDR3: TGCGCCAGCAGTAGCGGGCCAGTGGGCGAGCAGTACTTC. Its protein product is CASSSGPVGEQYF. V is TRBV10-1 and J is TRBJ2-7; possible D gene TRBD2, 6 bases. Germline values: CDR1 WNHNN, CDR2 SYGVQD (reference sequence). Trimming removed 5 bases from V and 6 bases from J, with 14 bases in between. This CDR3 region has 13 residues.

The CDR3, as DNA: TGTGCCAGCAGCTACGTCGAGGGGGGGGCGGGCACAGATACGCAGTATTTT. Its translation is CASSYVEGGAGTDTQYF. V usage is TRBV11-2 and J usage is TRBJ2-3, with D tentatively TRBD2 (7 bases). The CDR3 loop spans 17 amino acids. The V end lost 4 bases, the J end lost 1 base, and 18 bases lay between the germline ends. In germline, CDR1 is SGHAT, CDR2 FQNNGV.

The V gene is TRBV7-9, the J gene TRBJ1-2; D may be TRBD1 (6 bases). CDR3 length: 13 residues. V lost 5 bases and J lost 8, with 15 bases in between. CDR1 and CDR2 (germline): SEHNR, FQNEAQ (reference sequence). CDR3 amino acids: CASSPGTWRGYTF. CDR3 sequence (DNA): TGTGCCAGCAGCCCCGGGACATGGAGGGGCTACACCTTC.